These 27 T cell receptor beta chains originate from one sample sequenced in a study of cytomegalovirus exposure and HLA in healthy donors. Primers for the PCR totalled 60 Vbeta and 13 Jbeta. The protocol was immunoSEQ multiplex PCR, while the TCRdb copy is restricted to in-frame clones and leaves out a portion. The sample carries about 160,000 clones, 75% recorded once. Sequenced: PBMCs. These receptors all come from a woman between 45 and 65 years old in good health and CMV-seropositive.

CDR3: CATSSSRTSYGYTF. CDR3 in DNA: TGTGCCACCAGCAGTTCGCGGACTTCCTATGGCTACACCTTC. V gene TRBV15 combines with J gene TRBJ1-2; D not certain. This CDR3 comprises 14 residues. Trimming took 3 bases from V and 4 from J, leaving 12 bases between them. The germline CDR1 and CDR2 sequences are LNHNV and YYDKDF (reference sequence). Full variable domain (missing parts from reference TRBV15 and TRBJ1-2): DAMVIQNPRYQVTQFGKPVTLSCSQTLNHNVMYWYQQKSSQAPKLLFHYYDKDFNNEADTPDNFQSRRPNTSFCFLDIRSPGLGDTAMYLCATSSSRTSYGYTFGSGTRLTVV.

The chain employs TRBV29-1 and TRBJ1-2; weak D call: TRBD1 (6 bases). This CDR3 is 12 amino acids long. Germline values: CDR1 SQVTM, CDR2 ANQGSEA. Trimming took off 6 bases at V and 4 bases at J, with 12 bases between the two ends. The CDR3 here is CSVRTQGYGYTF. The CDR3 DNA reads TGCAGCGTGAGAACACAGGGCTATGGCTACACCTTC.

The chain combines TRBV5-4 with TRBJ1-4; D is unclear. CDR1 is SGHNT, CDR2 YYREEE, per germline (reference sequence). CDR3 length: 14 amino acids. Trimming shortened V by 4 bases and J by 6 bases, and 13 bases separated the two germline ends. CDR3 sequence: CASSMWAGDEKLFF. CDR3 bases: TGTGCCAGCAGCATGTGGGCGGGCGATGAAAAACTGTTTTTT. The whole variable domain, remainder taken from reference TRBV5-4 and TRBJ1-4, is ETGVTQSPTHLIKTRGQQVTLRCSSQSGHNTVSWYQQALGQGPQFIFQYYREEENGRGNFPPRFSGLQFPNYSSELNVNALELDDSALYLCASSMWAGDEKLFFGSGTQLSVL.

The V call is TRBV7-2, the J call TRBJ1-2; 8 bases agree with TRBD1. Unmatched junction bases numbered 3, after V lost 4 bases and J lost 5 bases. In germline, CDR1 is SGHTA, CDR2 FQGNSA. The CDR3 is made up of 13 amino acids. CDR3 nucleotide sequence: TGTGCCAGCAGCTCAAGACAGGGGTATGGCTACACCTTC. Its translation: CASSSRQGYGYTF.

The chain has TRBV7-9 and TRBJ2-7; 9 nucleotides line up with TRBD1. Germline CDR1 SEHNR, CDR2 FQNEAQ (reference sequence). Trimming took 4 bases from V and 3 from J; bases not matched to a gene: 10. The CDR3 consists of 16 residues. DNA for the CDR3: TGTGCCAGCAGCTCGCCACCATGGGACAGGGTCTACGAGCAGTACTTC. Translated, it gives CASSSPPWDRVYEQYF. Looking up the rest from reference TRBV7-9 and TRBJ2-7 gives the full variable domain: DTGVSQNPRHKITKRGQNVTFRCDPISEHNRLYWYRQTLGQGPEFLTYFQNEAQLEKSRLLSDRFSAERPKGSFSTLEIQRTEQGDSAMYLCASSSPPWDRVYEQYFGPGTRLTVT.

In this sample, this clone turned up a few times. This chain joins TRBV5-4 and TRBJ1-1; weak D call: TRBD1 (5 bases). Trimming left V 0 bases short and J 0 bases short, with 15 bases between. The CDR3 spans 17 residues. Germline-derived CDR1 and CDR2 are SGHNT and YYREEE (reference sequence). The CDR3, as DNA: TGTGCCAGCAGCTTGGAACAGGCGACTTTTATGAACACTGAAGCTTTCTTT. Amino acid sequence: CASSLEQATFMNTEAFF.

V and J are TRBV27 and TRBJ2-7; TRBD2 matches at 13 bases. V was clipped by 7 bases and J by 7 bases; unmatched bases: 4. There are 13 residues in the CDR3. Per the germline V gene, CDR1 is MNHEY and CDR2 is SMNVEV (reference sequence). The CDR3, as DNA: TGTGCCAGCACCGGACTAGCGGGGGTGGAGCAGTACTTC. It specifies CASTGLAGVEQYF.

In this sample, this clone turned up a few times. The V gene is TRBV18, the J gene TRBJ2-2, with D hard to call. Germline V gives CDR1 KGHSH, CDR2 LQKENI. There are 14 residues in the CDR3. V lost 2 bases and J 5 bases, leaving 9 bases between the germline ends. The chain's CDR3 is CASSPAGLTGELFF. The CDR3 nucleotides read TGTGCCAGCTCACCAGCCGGGTTGACCGGGGAGCTGTTTTTT.

The genes are TRBV27 and TRBJ2-2; 14 positions match TRBD2. Germline CDR1 is MNHEY and CDR2 is SMNVEV (reference sequence). The CDR3 sequence is 16 residues long. The ends lost 2 bases at V and 5 bases at J; junction bases unmatched: 1. The CDR3 here is CASSLRTSGGTGELFF. The CDR3, as DNA: TGTGCCAGCAGTTTAAGGACTAGCGGGGGGACCGGGGAGCTGTTTTTT.

The chain links TRBV6-5 to TRBJ1-2; D gene unclear. Germline-derived CDR1 and CDR2 are MNHEY and SVGAGI. V was pared by 6 bases and J by 4 bases, with 9 bases between. The CDR3 extends over 12 amino acids. The CDR3 DNA reads as TGTGCCAGCAGCCGACTCGGCTATGGCTACACCTTC. It is translated as CASSRLGYGYTF.

This sequence joins TRBV5-1 and TRBJ2-1, with D possibly TRBD2 on 5 matching bases. The length of the CDR3 is 14 residues. Germline CDR1 and CDR2: SGHRS and YFSETQ. V lost 4 bases and J lost 7, with 15 bases in between. The CDR3 here is CASSRGPPRNEQFF. CDR3 DNA sequence: TGCGCCAGCAGCCGGGGTCCGCCCAGGAATGAGCAGTTCTTC.

This sequence joins TRBV6-1 and TRBJ1-3; TRBD1 agrees at 7 bases. Germline V gene sequence: CDR1 MNHNS, CDR2 SASEGT. The CDR3 spans 14 residues. V lost 8 bases and J lost 2; bases outside the gene matches: 6. The CDR3 DNA reads TGTGCCAGCGCGGACAGGTCCCCTGGAAACACCATATATTTT. Its translation is CASADRSPGNTIYF.

This rearrangement joins TRBV29-1 to TRBJ1-1; D call uncertain. The germline V gene has CDR1 SQVTM and CDR2 ANQGSEA. The CDR3 sequence is 11 residues long. The V end was cut by 3 bases, the J end by 8 bases, with 10 bases between. CDR3 nucleotide sequence: TGCAGCGTTGATTGGAGTACCGAAGCTTTCTTT. Translated, it gives CSVDWSTEAFF.

The V call is TRBV7-9, the J call TRBJ2-5; D is unclear. The end of the DNA fits TRBJ2-7 better, so the J call may be wrong. CDR1 and CDR2 from the germline V gene are SEHNR and FQNEAQ (reference sequence). CDR3 length: 12 residues. The CDR3 loop reads CASVNAKYEQYF. The DNA of the CDR3 is TGTGCCAGCGTCAACGCTAAGTACGAGCAGTACTTC.

This clone was seen only a few times. The chain has TRBV6-5 and TRBJ2-7; TRBD2 agrees at 11 bases. With 6 bases clipped from V and 2 bases from J, the junction kept 6 bases outside the gene matches. CDR1 is MNHEY and CDR2 is SVGAGI in the germline V gene. This CDR3 comprises 15 residues. The CDR3 DNA is TGTGCCAGCAGCGAGACGACTAGCGGGGCCTACGAGCAGTACTTC. This gives the protein CASSETTSGAYEQYF.

V is TRBV19 and J is TRBJ2-3, with TRBD2 matching over 7 bases. Germline V CDR1 and CDR2: LNHDA, SQIVND (reference sequence). The ends lost 3 bases at V and 0 bases at J; junction bases unmatched: 0. The CDR3 has 14 residues. CDR3: CASSIGGSTDTQYF. The CDR3 bases are TGTGCCAGTAGTATCGGGGGGAGCACAGATACGCAGTATTTT. Variable domain in full (rest from reference TRBV19 and TRBJ2-3): DGGITQSPKYLFRKEGQNVTLSCEQNLNHDAMYWYRQDPGQGLRLIYYSQIVNDFQKGDIAEGYSVSREKKESFPLTVTSAQKNPTAFYLCASSIGGSTDTQYFGPGTRLTVL.

The V call is TRBV6-1, the J call TRBJ1-5; D ambiguous. The V gene's germline CDR1 is MNHNS and CDR2 SASEGT. The germline V and J ends were trimmed by 6 bases and 11 bases, with 20 bases remaining between them. The CDR3 length is 14 residues. CDR3 sequence (DNA): TGTGCCAGCAGCACGAGGGAGGGAAGGAATTCCCAGCATTTT. Translation gives CASSTREGRNSQHF.

This clone appeared a single time. The rearrangement joins TRBV28 to TRBJ2-7, with 7 bases lining up with TRBD2. Germline V gene sequence: CDR1 MDHEN, CDR2 SYDVKM. V was clipped by 6 bases and J by 6 bases; unmatched bases: 11. The CDR3 is 14 amino acids. CDR3 bases: TGTGCCAGCAGCCAAAGCGGGGACTACGGCGAGCAGTACTTC. Amino acids: CASSQSGDYGEQYF.

The chain is built from TRBV25-1 and TRBJ2-7; a possible D gene is TRBD1 (6 bases). The germline V and J ends were trimmed by 3 bases and 3 bases, with 9 bases remaining between them. Germline values: CDR1 MGHDK, CDR2 SYGVNS. The CDR3 has 13 amino acids. Here the CDR3 DNA reads TGTGCCAGCAGTGACGCAGGGGACTACGAGCAGTACTTC. Its translation is CASSDAGDYEQYF.

This clone was found once. V usage is TRBV5-1 and J usage is TRBJ2-6, with 8 bases lining up with TRBD1. The CDR3 has 17 amino acids. Germline assignment: CDR1 SGHRS and CDR2 YFSETQ. The V gene end was trimmed by 7 bases and the J gene end by 0 bases; junction bases not matched to a gene: 9. CDR3 bases: TGCGCCAGCGGGTCTAGACAGGGGAACTCTGGGGCCAACGTCCTGACTTTC. Its translation is CASGSRQGNSGANVLTF.

The rearrangement links TRBV30 to TRBJ1-1, with D possibly being TRBD1 (5 bases). The CDR3 loop spans 15 amino acids. Germline lookup yields CDR1 GTSNPN and CDR2 SVGIG (reference sequence). V was trimmed by 0 bases and J by 3 bases, leaving 14 bases between them. The CDR3: CAWSVLSTRDTEAFF. The CDR3 DNA sequence: TGTGCCTGGAGTGTTTTGTCGACCAGGGACACTGAAGCTTTCTTT.

V and J are TRBV4-2 and TRBJ1-2; 7 positions agree with TRBD1. V dropped 1 base and J dropped 4; count of bases not matched to a gene: 15. CDR1 LGHNA and CDR2 YNFKEQ come from the germline V gene. There are 18 residues in the CDR3. The CDR3, as DNA: TGTGCCAGCAGCCAAGTCCTCGCCGTAGCCGGGACAGCCTATGGCTACACCTTC. Amino acid sequence: CASSQVLAVAGTAYGYTF.

This clone was picked up a small number of times. CDR3 sequence reads: CASRLDRLNTEAFF. The CDR3 DNA reads as TGTGCCAGCAGACTGGACAGGCTGAACACTGAAGCTTTCTTT. The gene calls are TRBV5-4 and TRBJ1-1, with 7 bases fitting TRBD1. This CDR3 comprises 14 residues. The V and J ends lost 5 bases and 0 bases, in that order; junction bases with no gene match: 4. Looked up from germline, CDR1 is SGHNT and CDR2 is YYREEE (reference sequence).

This sequence joins TRBV4-2 and TRBJ2-1, with D possibly matching TRBD1 (7 bases). Germline V lookup: CDR1 LGHNA, CDR2 YNFKEQ. V was cut by 7 bases and J by 2 bases, with 12 bases left in between. The CDR3 is made up of 14 amino acids. The CDR3 DNA is TGTGCCAGCACCAGCAGGGGGGCCTACAATGAGCAGTTCTTC. This gives the protein CASTSRGAYNEQFF.

This clone was counted only a few times. The chain links TRBV2 to TRBJ1-2; D ambiguous. Germline CDR1 is SNHLY and CDR2 is FYNNEI. This CDR3 contains 14 residues. The germline V and J ends were trimmed by 6 bases and 4 bases, with 15 bases remaining between them. In DNA form, the CDR3 reads TGTGCCAGCAGGCAGATTGGTGGTACCTATGGCTACACCTTC. This sequence encodes CASRQIGGTYGYTF.

This rearrangement joins TRBV5-1 to TRBJ2-3; 7 nucleotides match TRBD1. Germline values: CDR1 SGHRS, CDR2 YFSETQ. Trimming removed 3 bases from V and 1 base from J; junction bases left unmatched: 11. CDR3 length equals 17 residues. The chain's CDR3 is CASSSTERGRGTDTQYF. The DNA for the CDR3 is TGCGCCAGCAGCTCAACCGAAAGGGGGCGCGGCACAGATACGCAGTATTTT. Full variable domain (missing parts from reference TRBV5-1 and TRBJ2-3): KAGVTQTPRYLIKTRGQQVTLSCSPISGHRSVSWYQQTPGQGLQFLFEYFSETQRNKGNFPGRFSGRQFSNSRSEMNVSTLELGDSALYLCASSSTERGRGTDTQYFGPGTRLTVL.

The rearrangement uses TRBV19 and TRBJ2-1; 8 nucleotides agree with TRBD2. CDR1 and CDR2 from the germline V gene are LNHDA and SQIVND (reference sequence). The CDR3 consists of 16 residues. V was pared by 1 base and J by 4 bases, with 6 bases of the junction left unmatched. CDR3 protein: CASSIAQRGWYNEQFF. The DNA of the CDR3 is TGTGCCAGTAGTATAGCTCAGCGGGGGTGGTACAATGAGCAGTTCTTC.